The clone carrying this TCR beta chain showed up just a few times. With a J-beta primer mix and a sample-barcoded 5' primer, a second PCR ran 7 to 11 cycles. Sequencing recovered at least 2.5 million CDR3-containing paired-end reads from each sample. TCRdb reanalysed the 5' RACE reads using MiXCR and keeps one entry per CDR3 protein. In the table there are roughly 500,000 distinct CDR3 sequences, about 26% of which are singletons. The source of the sample is a study of blood T cells in healthy people across ages. The CDR3 has 13 residues. The germline V and J ends were trimmed by 0 bases and 5 bases, with 8 bases remaining between them. Germline V gene lookup returns CDR1 SGHRS and CDR2 YFSETQ.

This clonotype originated in a woman in her seventies in good health. Sequencing input: blood. V usage is TRBV5-1 and J usage is TRBJ2-5; D is uncertain. The CDR3 DNA follows: TGCGCCAGCAGCTTGGGCCACCCTGAGACCCAGTACTTC. Translated: CASSLGHPETQYF.